The present T cell receptor beta chain was sequenced within a study of blood T cells in healthy people across ages. A sample-barcoded 5' primer and a J-beta primer mix were used in a second PCR of roughly 6 to 11 cycles. A template-switch adaptor with 12 random nucleotides tagged each cDNA molecule. TCRdb fed the 5' RACE reads into MiXCR, producing one record per CDR3 protein. The top ten clones hold approximately 3.7% of a sample with 600,000 to 1,000,000 distinct CDR3 sequences, around 25% of them seen once. Per the germline V gene, CDR1 is SGHRS and CDR2 is YFSETQ. The CDR3 has 15 residues. This sample was shared with a second study, whose subject was T cells of mothers and their children.

The TCR comes from a boy younger than 18 in good health. The chain combines TRBV5-1 with TRBJ2-1, with 9 positions matching TRBD1. The J call may not be correct, given that the DNA end is closer to TRBJ2-7. Specimen: blood. This chain's CDR3 is CASSPTTGGIYEQYF. In DNA, the CDR3 is TGCGCCAGCAGCCCCACGACAGGGGGGATCTACGAGCAGTACTTC.